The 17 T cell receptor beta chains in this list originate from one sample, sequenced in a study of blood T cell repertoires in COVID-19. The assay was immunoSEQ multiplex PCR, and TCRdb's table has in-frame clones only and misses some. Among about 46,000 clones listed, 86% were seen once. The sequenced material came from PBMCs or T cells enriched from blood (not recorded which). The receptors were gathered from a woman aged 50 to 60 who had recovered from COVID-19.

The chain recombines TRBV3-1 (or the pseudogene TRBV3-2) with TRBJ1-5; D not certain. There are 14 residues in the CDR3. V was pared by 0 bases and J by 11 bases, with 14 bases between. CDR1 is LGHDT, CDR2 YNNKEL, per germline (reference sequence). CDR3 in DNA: TGTGCCAGCAGCCAAGATCTTTCCGAGGGCTCCCAGCATTTT. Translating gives CASSQDLSEGSQHF.

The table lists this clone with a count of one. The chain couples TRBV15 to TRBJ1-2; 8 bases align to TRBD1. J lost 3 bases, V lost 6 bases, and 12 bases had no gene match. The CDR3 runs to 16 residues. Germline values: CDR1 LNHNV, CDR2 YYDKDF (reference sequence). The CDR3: CATRSGTGAFYYGYTF. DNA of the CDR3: TGTGCCACCAGGTCCGGGACAGGAGCCTTCTACTATGGCTACACCTTC.

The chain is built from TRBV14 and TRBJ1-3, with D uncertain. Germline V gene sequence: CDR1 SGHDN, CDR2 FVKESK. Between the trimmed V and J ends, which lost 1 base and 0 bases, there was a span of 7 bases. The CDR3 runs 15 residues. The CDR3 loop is CASSQGHLSGNTIYF. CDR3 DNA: TGTGCCAGCAGCCAAGGGCACCTCTCTGGAAACACCATATATTTT.

For the CDR3, the DNA is TGTGCCAGCGCGGGTAACACTGAAGCTTTCTTT. Its translation: CASAGNTEAFF. V and J are TRBV6-5 and TRBJ1-1, with no clear D. Germline CDR1 and CDR2: MNHEY and SVGAGI. Trimming removed 8 bases from V and 2 bases from J, with 6 bases in between. This CDR3 is 11 amino acids long.

CDR3 nucleotide sequence: TGTGCCAGCAGTCGGGAGTTAGGCCGCGAAGATACGCAGTATTTT. It translates to CASSRELGREDTQYF. The gene calls are TRBV2 and TRBJ2-3; D is possibly TRBD2 (6 bases). V was trimmed by 5 bases and J by 5 bases, leaving 17 bases between them. CDR1 and CDR2 from the germline V gene are SNHLY and FYNNEI. The CDR3 is made up of 15 amino acids.

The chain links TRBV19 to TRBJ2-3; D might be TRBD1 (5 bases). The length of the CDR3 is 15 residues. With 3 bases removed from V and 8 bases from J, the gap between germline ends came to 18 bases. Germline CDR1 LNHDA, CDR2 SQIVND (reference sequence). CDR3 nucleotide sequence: TGTGCCAGTAGTATTGGACCCCCACAGGTCGCTACGCAGTATTTT. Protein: CASSIGPPQVATQYF.

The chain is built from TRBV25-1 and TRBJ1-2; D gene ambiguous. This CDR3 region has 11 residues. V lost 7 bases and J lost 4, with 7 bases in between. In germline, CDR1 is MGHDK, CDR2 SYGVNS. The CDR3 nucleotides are TGTGCCAGCATGGGAGTCTATGGCTACACCTTC. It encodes CASMGVYGYTF.

The DNA of the CDR3 is TGTGCCAGCTCACTACAGGGAGGGGGCTCCTATAATTCACCCCTCCACTTT. This encodes CASSLQGGGSYNSPLHF. The rearrangement links TRBV18 to TRBJ1-6; D is possibly TRBD1 (6 bases). Trimming shortened V by 4 bases and J by 0 bases, and 13 bases separated the two germline ends. This CDR3 has 17 amino acids. Germline V lookup: CDR1 KGHSH, CDR2 LQKENI. The full variable domain, its missing parts supplied by reference TRBV18 and TRBJ1-6, is NAGVMQNPRHLVRRRGQEARLRCSPMKGHSHVYWYRQLPEEGLKFMVYLQKENIIDESGMPKERFSAEFPKEGPSILRIQQVVRGDSAAYFCASSLQGGGSYNSPLHFGNGTRLTVT.

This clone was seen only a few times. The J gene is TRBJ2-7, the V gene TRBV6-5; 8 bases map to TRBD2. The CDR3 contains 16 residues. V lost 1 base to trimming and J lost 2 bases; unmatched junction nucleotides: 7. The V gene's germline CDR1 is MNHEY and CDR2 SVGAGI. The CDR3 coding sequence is TGTGCCAGCAGTTACTGGACCGGGACTAGTCCCTACGAGCAGTACTTC. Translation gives CASSYWTGTSPYEQYF.

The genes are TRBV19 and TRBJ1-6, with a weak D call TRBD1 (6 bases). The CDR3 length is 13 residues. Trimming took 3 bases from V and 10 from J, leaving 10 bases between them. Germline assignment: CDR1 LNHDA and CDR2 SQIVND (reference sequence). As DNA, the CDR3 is TGTGCCAGTAGTATTACAGGGCCGTCACCCCTCCACTTT. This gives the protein CASSITGPSPLHF.

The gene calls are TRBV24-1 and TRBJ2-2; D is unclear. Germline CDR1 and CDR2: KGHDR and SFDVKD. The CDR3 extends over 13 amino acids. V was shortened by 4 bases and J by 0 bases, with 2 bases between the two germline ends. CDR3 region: CATSDTNTGELFF. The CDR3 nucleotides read TGTGCCACCAGTGACACGAACACCGGGGAGCTGTTTTTT.

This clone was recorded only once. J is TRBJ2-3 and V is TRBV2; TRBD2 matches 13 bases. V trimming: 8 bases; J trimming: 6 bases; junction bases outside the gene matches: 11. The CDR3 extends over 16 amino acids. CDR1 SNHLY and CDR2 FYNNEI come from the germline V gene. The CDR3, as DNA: TGTGCCAGCCGAAGGACTAGCGGGAGTGGTAGCGATACGCAGTATTTT. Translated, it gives CASRRTSGSGSDTQYF.

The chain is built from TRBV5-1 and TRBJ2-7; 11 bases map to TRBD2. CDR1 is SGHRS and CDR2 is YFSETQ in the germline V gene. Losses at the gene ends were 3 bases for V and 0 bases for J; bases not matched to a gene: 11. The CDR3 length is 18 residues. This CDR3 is CASSSKKGLADFSYEQYF. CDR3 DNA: TGCGCCAGCAGCTCCAAGAAGGGACTAGCGGATTTCTCCTACGAGCAGTACTTC.

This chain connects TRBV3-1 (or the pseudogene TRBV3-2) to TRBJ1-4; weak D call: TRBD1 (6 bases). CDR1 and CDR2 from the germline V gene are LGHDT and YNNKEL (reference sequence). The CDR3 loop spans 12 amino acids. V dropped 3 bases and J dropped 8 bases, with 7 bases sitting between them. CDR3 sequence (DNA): TGTGCCAGCAGCCAGGGGACAGAAAAACTGTTTTTT. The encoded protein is CASSQGTEKLFF.

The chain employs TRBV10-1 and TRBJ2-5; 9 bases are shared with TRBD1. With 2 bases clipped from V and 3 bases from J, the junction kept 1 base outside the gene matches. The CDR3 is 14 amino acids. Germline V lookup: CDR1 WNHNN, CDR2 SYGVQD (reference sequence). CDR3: CASSEGTGKETQYF. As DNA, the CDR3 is TGCGCCAGCAGTGAGGGGACAGGGAAAGAGACCCAGTACTTC.

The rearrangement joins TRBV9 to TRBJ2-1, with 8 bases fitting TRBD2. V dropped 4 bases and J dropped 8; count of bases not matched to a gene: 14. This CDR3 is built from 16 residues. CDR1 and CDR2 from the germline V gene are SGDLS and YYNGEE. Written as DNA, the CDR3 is TGTGCCAGCAGCTTTGGGCTGGTAGCGGGATTTTATGAGCAGTTCTTC. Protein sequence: CASSFGLVAGFYEQFF. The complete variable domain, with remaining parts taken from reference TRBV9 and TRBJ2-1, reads DSGVTQTPKHLITATGQRVTLRCSPRSGDLSVYWYQQSLDQGLQFLIQYYNGEERAKGNILERFSAQQFPDLHSELNLSSLELGDSALYFCASSFGLVAGFYEQFFGPGTRLTVL.

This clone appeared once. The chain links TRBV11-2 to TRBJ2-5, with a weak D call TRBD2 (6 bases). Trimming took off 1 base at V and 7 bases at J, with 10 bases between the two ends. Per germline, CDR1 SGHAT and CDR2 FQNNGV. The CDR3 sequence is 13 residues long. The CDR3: CASSLGLGGTQYF. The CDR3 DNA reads TGTGCCAGCAGCTTAGGGCTGGGGGGGACCCAGTACTTC.